This T cell receptor beta chain was documented in a study of cytomegalovirus exposure and HLA in healthy donors. Note on this clone: Its target is not known.

Trimming took 4 bases from V and 2 from J; bases not matched to a gene: 4. The germline CDR1 and CDR2 sequences are SGHVS and FQNEAQ. This CDR3 is 15 amino acids long. The PCR contained 60 Vbeta and 13 Jbeta primers. The assay was immunoSEQ multiplex PCR, and TCRdb's table has in-frame clones only and misses some. The table shows more than 90,000 clones, with approximately 80% occurring only once. Broader study findings: In a later analysis, V- and J-gene trimming of beta chains associated with a DCLRE1C missense variant, replicated independently. In vitro assays verified that a few CMV-associated chains recognized CMV antigens specifically. Donors belonging to an Asian-associated ancestry cluster reportedly showed fewer N-insertions in productive TCRs than the roughly 700-donor mean, according to what a later analysis found.

The sequence was obtained from a woman aged 55-70 years in good health and CMV-seronegative. Sequencing was performed on PBMCs. The chain couples TRBV7-8 to TRBJ1-5; TRBD1 matches 8 bases. In DNA form, the CDR3 reads TGTGCCAGCAGCTCCGGACAGGGACGCAATCAGCCCCAGCATTTT. As protein: CASSSGQGRNQPQHF.